The rows below give T cell receptor beta chains drawn from one sample of a study of CD8+ T cells in alopecia areata. The repertoire was sequenced with immunoSEQ multiplex PCR; TCRdb's copy has only in-frame clones and lacks some. The data show just over 150,000 clones, under 70% seen once. This specimen consisted of CD4+ T cells sorted from blood, obtained at week 4, from a patient treated with tofacitinib. The receptors here all came from a human donor with alopecia areata. The CDR3 runs from the conserved cysteine through the conserved F or W. Each record gives: D gene, V gene, J gene, clone size, CDR3 protein, CDR3 DNA. A D gene is named only where the DNA matches it firmly. Clone size is shown for a subset of rows, as once, few, many or a class of expanded clone.

-	TRBV27	TRBJ2-1	few	CASLQGGNEQFF	TGTGCCAGCTTGCAGGGAGGCAATGAGCAGTTCTTC
TRBD2	TRBV6-5	TRBJ2-3	-	CASSGAGGADTQYF	TGTGCCAGCAGCGGAGCGGGGGGAGCAGATACGCAGTATTTT
-	TRBV6-5	TRBJ2-5	-	CASMIGWQETQYF	TGTGCCAGCATGATAGGGTGGCAAGAGACCCAGTACTTC
-	TRBV9	TRBJ2-7	-	CASSVGHFREQYF	TGTGCCAGCAGCGTAGGACACTTTCGCGAGCAGTACTTC
-	TRBV2	TRBJ1-1	-	CASSASSGNTEAFF	TGTGCCAGCAGTGCCTCCTCAGGGAACACTGAAGCTTTCTTT
TRBD1	TRBV2	TRBJ1-2	-	CASSGRDRVGTF	TGTGCCAGCAGTGGCCGGGACAGGGTCGGGACCTTC
TRBD2	TRBV30	TRBJ2-1	-	CAWSPGLAGSLFF	TGTGCCTGGAGTCCGGGACTAGCGGGGTCGCTGTTCTTC
-	TRBV30	TRBJ2-3	-	CAWRVRYTQYF	TGTGCCTGGAGAGTCCGATATACGCAGTATTTT
TRBD1	TRBV7-9	TRBJ1-2	-	CASSLRQGAMKYGYTF	TGTGCCAGCAGCCTCAGACAGGGGGCGATGAAATATGGCTACACCTTC
-	TRBV7-9	TRBJ2-1	-	CASSFGTDYNEQFF	TGTGCCAGCAGCTTCGGGACGGACTACAATGAGCAGTTCTTC
TRBD1	TRBV29-1	TRBJ1-3	-	CSVAGQGSGNTIYF	TGCAGCGTGGCGGGACAGGGGTCTGGAAACACCATATATTTT
-	TRBV25-1	TRBJ2-2	few	CASRGWGLVTGELFF	TGTGCCAGCAGAGGTTGGGGGTTGGTCACCGGGGAGCTGTTTTTT
-	TRBV7-2	TRBJ2-7	-	CASSLSGGPYEQYF	TGTGCCAGCAGCTTATCAGGAGGTCCCTACGAGCAGTACTTC
-	TRBV6-5	TRBJ2-7	-	CASSSSSYEQYF	TGTGCCAGCAGTTCCAGCTCCTACGAGCAGTACTTC
-	TRBV18	TRBJ2-5	-	CASSPDKRTQYF	TGTGCCAGCTCACCGGACAAGAGGACCCAGTACTTC
-	TRBV6-6	TRBJ1-4	few	CASSPFEKLFF	TGTGCCAGCAGTCCCTTTGAAAAACTGTTTTTT